A single T cell receptor (beta chain) is shown here with its context. The antigen is undetermined. Original analysis: The detection floor for productive clonotype frequency was 2.59 x 10-5. Profiling relied on immunoSEQ multiplex PCR, and the TCRdb table lists in-frame clones only, not all of them. V and J calls plus clone size are reproduced from that table; the DNA served to infer D and trimming. The sample holds 25,000 to 30,000 clones; more than 65% are singletons and the top ten take approximately 6.2%. V trimming: 0 bases; J trimming: 7 bases; junction bases outside the gene matches: 6. CDR3 size: 15 residues. Germline assignment: CDR1 SGHNT and CDR2 YYREEE (reference sequence). This entry belongs to a study of STAT5B mutations in CD4+ large granular lymphocyte leukemia. Study-wide background: Healthy donors showed HLA-associated enrichment of the CDR3 'QG' motif.

Whole-study findings and limits: No patients shared main leukemic clonotypes, though approximately 26% appeared at low frequency elsewhere. Without HLA matching, higher CD4+ than CD8+ T-LGLL clonality could reflect small sample size.

This TCR came from a human donor in good health. The chain carries TRBV5-4 and TRBJ2-7; 11 bases agree with TRBD2. The sequencing input was CD4+ T cells from blood buffy coats. As DNA, the CDR3 is TGTGCCAGCAGCTTGGGTAGCGGGGGGGCCATAGAGCAGTACTTC. Amino acids: CASSLGSGGAIEQYF.